This is a list of T cell receptor beta chains from one sample in a study of T cells in Graves' hyperthyroidism and ophthalmopathy. MiXCR, run by TCRdb on the multiplex PCR reads, gives a single entry per CDR3 protein. The table lists approximately 700,000 distinct CDR3 sequences, about a sixth of them singletons, with around 7.7% in the top ten. Sequencing was carried out using blood. These receptors were taken from a man aged 18 to 29 with Graves' hyperthyroidism. Both conserved end residues are part of each CDR3. The D gene is left open where the match is weak. Size values are once, few and many counts, or a class for expanded clones, and some rows have none.

clone size	J gene	V gene	D gene	CDR3 DNA	CDR3 protein
few	TRBJ1-1	TRBV6-1	TRBD1	TGTGCCAGCAGTCGGACAGGGGGTGAGAACACTGAAGCTTTCTTT	CASSRTGGENTEAFF
few	TRBJ1-5	TRBV2	NA	TGTGCCAGCAGGGACAATAACAGGAGGGGCAATCAGCCCCAGCATTTT	CASRDNNRRGNQPQHF
many	TRBJ2-3	TRBV12-3/TRBV12-4	TRBD1	TGTGCCAGCAGCCAGACAGGGATGTCAGATACGCAGTATTTT	CASSQTGMSDTQYF
NA	TRBJ2-7	TRBV12-3/TRBV12-4	TRBD1	TGTGCCAGCAGCCGGGACAGGGTAAGGCACGAGCAGTACTTC	CASSRDRVRHEQYF
NA	TRBJ2-5	TRBV28	NA	TGTGCCAGCAGAAGAGGAGGGGCAAAGACCCAGTACTTC	CASRRGGAKTQYF
NA	TRBJ2-1	TRBV18	TRBD2	TGTGCCAGCTCACCCCGGGGGACTAGCGGGGGGAGGTCATCCTACAATGAGCAGTTCTTC	CASSPRGTSGGRSSYNEQFF
few	TRBJ2-2	TRBV5-1	NA	TGCGCCAGCAAGGATCTAGCTGGGGAGCTGTTTTTT	CASKDLAGELFF
NA	TRBJ1-6	TRBV7-9	NA	TGTGCCAGCAGCTTACAGGTGTCTTCACCCCTCCACTTT	CASSLQVSSPLHF
few	TRBJ2-4	TRBV7-9	TRBD2	TGTGCCAGCAGCTTAGCGTGGCTAGCGGGAGAGAGGAACATTCAGTACTTC	CASSLAWLAGERNIQYF
many	TRBJ2-3	TRBV11-2	NA	TGTGCCAGCAGCTTAGAGCCGTCAGATACGCAGTATTTT	CASSLEPSDTQYF
NA	TRBJ2-2	TRBV6-2/TRBV6-3	TRBD2	TGTGCCAGCAGGGGACTAGCGGGAGCGGTCACCGGGGAGCTGTTTTTT	CASRGLAGAVTGELFF
few	TRBJ2-3	TRBV4-1	TRBD1	TGCGCCAGCAGCTTACAAATAACAGGGGGCGCGGAAGATACGCAGTATTTT	CASSLQITGGAEDTQYF
once	TRBJ2-1	TRBV10-3	TRBD1	TGTGCCATCAGTGAGTCGATTGGGACAGGGGTCAATGAGCAGTTCTTC	CAISESIGTGVNEQFF
few	TRBJ2-5	TRBV29-1	TRBD2	TGCAGCGTTGAACAGGCGGGATTGGGACTAGAACAAGAGACCCAGTACTTC	CSVEQAGLGLEQETQYF
few	TRBJ1-5	TRBV30	NA	TGTGCCTGGAGCTCGGGGGCTTACAATCAGCCCCAGCATTTT	CAWSSGAYNQPQHF
many	TRBJ2-7	TRBV20-1	NA	TGCAGTGCGCCCGAAATCGACTACGAGCAGTACTTC	CSAPEIDYEQYF
many	TRBJ2-2	TRBV28	NA	TGTGCCAGCAGTTTATTGGGACTTCTAGGGGGGCGTCGCACCGGGGAGCTGTTTTTT	CASSLLGLLGGRRTGELFF
many	TRBJ2-1	TRBV12-3/TRBV12-4	TRBD1	TGTGCCAGCAGTCCCCGGACAGGGGGCTATGAGCAGTTCTTC	CASSPRTGGYEQFF
few	TRBJ2-7	TRBV27	NA	TGTGCCAGCAGTTTCAGACTATCCTACGAGCAGTACTTC	CASSFRLSYEQYF
NA	TRBJ2-5	TRBV7-3	TRBD2	TGTGCCAGCAGCCGAGTGGGGGGGCAAGAGACCCAGTACTTC	CASSRVGGQETQYF
many	TRBJ1-5	TRBV20-1	NA	TGCAGTGGCCAGGCAGGGGGCAATCAGCCCCAGCATTTT	CSGQAGGNQPQHF
NA	TRBJ1-5	TRBV4-1	NA	TGCGCCAGCAGCCAGTTAGGCAATCAGCCCCAGCATTTT	CASSQLGNQPQHF
NA	TRBJ2-6	TRBV10-3	NA	TGTGCCATCAGTGAGCCTGGGGCCAACGTCCTGACTTTC	CAISEPGANVLTF
NA	TRBJ1-6	TRBV7-2	NA	TGTGCCAGCAGCCCGGGCGGGCACAACGTTGGTTCACCCCTCCACTTT	CASSPGGHNVGSPLHF
few	TRBJ2-1	TRBV29-1	NA	TGCAGCGTTGGCTACAATGAGCAGTTCTTC	CSVGYNEQFF
many	TRBJ2-3	TRBV3-1	TRBD1	TGTGCCAGCAGCCAAACCGGGACAGGAGTTTTGGATACGCAGTATTTT	CASSQTGTGVLDTQYF
few	TRBJ1-2	TRBV19	TRBD1	TGTGCCAGTAGAAAACAGGGGGCGAACTATGGCTACACCTTC	CASRKQGANYGYTF
many	TRBJ2-7	TRBV29-1	NA	TGCAGCGTTGAAGATCCCGGCTACGAGCAGTACTTC	CSVEDPGYEQYF
many	TRBJ1-2	TRBV11-2	NA	TGTGCCAGCAGCCTCACCCGACGGCTTACCTATGGCTACACCTTC	CASSLTRRLTYGYTF
NA	TRBJ1-2	TRBV4-3	NA	TGCGCCAGCAGCCACGGCTACAGGGAAGGGGACTATGGCTACACCTTC	CASSHGYREGDYGYTF
NA	TRBJ2-2	TRBV6-1	NA	TGTGCCAGCATCCACCCAAACACCGGGGAGCTGTTTTTT	CASIHPNTGELFF
NA	TRBJ1-1	TRBV15	NA	TGTGCCACCAGCAGAGATAGCACTGAAGCTTTCTTT	CATSRDSTEAFF
few	TRBJ1-2	TRBV5-5	TRBD1	TGTGCCAGCAGCTTGGAAGACAGGGGATCTGGCTACACCTTC	CASSLEDRGSGYTF
few	TRBJ2-7	TRBV2	TRBD2	TGTGCCAGCAAGACCGAGGGACTAGCGGGAGTGTACGAGCAGTACTTC	CASKTEGLAGVYEQYF
NA	TRBJ2-3	TRBV3-1	TRBD1	TGTGCCAGCAGCCAAGGGGGGACAGGGGGTTTGGATACGCAGTATTTT	CASSQGGTGGLDTQYF
many	TRBJ2-5	TRBV24-1	NA	TGTGCCACCAGTGATCCCGATGGCAGGGATCAAGAGACCCAGTACTTC	CATSDPDGRDQETQYF
many	TRBJ2-2	TRBV30	TRBD1	TGTGCCGGGGACAGGACGAACACCGGGGAGCTGTTTTTT	CAGDRTNTGELFF
few	TRBJ2-7	TRBV20-1	TRBD2	TGCAGTGCTAGGGGGGGGACCTCCTACGAGCAGTACTTC	CSARGGTSYEQYF
NA	TRBJ2-6	TRBV7-3	NA	TGTGCCAGCAGCCGGCGCCCCGTGGACGTCCTGACTTTC	CASSRRPVDVLTF
few	TRBJ2-5	TRBV20-1	NA	TGCAGTGCCAGAAGAACGGCCCGGGAAGTGGAGACCCAGTACTTC	CSARRTAREVETQYF
NA	TRBJ2-3	TRBV7-2	TRBD2	TGTGCCAGCAGCTTCCAAGGACTAGCGGCCATCACAGATACGCAGTATTTT	CASSFQGLAAITDTQYF
once	TRBJ2-1	TRBV12-3/TRBV12-4	TRBD2	TGTGCCAGCAGTTTAAGGCTAGCGGGCACGAATGAGCAGTTCTTC	CASSLRLAGTNEQFF
few	TRBJ2-3	TRBV7-9	NA	TGTGCCAGCAGCTCACTTGGGGGAGATACGCAGTATTTT	CASSSLGGDTQYF